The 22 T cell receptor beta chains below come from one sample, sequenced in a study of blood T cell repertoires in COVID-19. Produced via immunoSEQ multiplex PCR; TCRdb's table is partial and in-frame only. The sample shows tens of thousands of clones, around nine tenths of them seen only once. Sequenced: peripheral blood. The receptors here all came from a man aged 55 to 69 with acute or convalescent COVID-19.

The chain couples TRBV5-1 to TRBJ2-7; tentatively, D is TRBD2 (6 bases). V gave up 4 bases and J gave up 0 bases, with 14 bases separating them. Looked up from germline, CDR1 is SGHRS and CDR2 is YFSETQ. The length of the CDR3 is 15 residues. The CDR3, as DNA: TGCGCCAGCAGCACCGGACCGGGGGACTCCTACGAGCAGTACTTC. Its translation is CASSTGPGDSYEQYF.

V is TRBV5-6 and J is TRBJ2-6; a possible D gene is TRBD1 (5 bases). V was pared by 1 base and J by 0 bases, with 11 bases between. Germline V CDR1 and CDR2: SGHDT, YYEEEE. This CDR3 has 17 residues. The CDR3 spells CASSLLQGTSGANVLTF. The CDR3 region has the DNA TGTGCCAGCAGCTTGCTCCAGGGCACCTCTGGGGCCAACGTCCTGACTTTC.

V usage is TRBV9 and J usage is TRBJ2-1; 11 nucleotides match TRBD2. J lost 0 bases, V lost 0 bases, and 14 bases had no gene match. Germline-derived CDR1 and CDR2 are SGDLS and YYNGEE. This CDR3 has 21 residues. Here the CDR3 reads CASSVDWRGLAGGNSYNEQFF. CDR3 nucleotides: TGTGCCAGCAGCGTAGATTGGAGAGGTCTAGCGGGGGGAAACTCCTACAATGAGCAGTTCTTC. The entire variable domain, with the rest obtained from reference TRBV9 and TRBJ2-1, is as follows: DSGVTQTPKHLITATGQRVTLRCSPRSGDLSVYWYQQSLDQGLQFLIQYYNGEERAKGNILERFSAQQFPDLHSELNLSSLELGDSALYFCASSVDWRGLAGGNSYNEQFFGPGTRLTVL.

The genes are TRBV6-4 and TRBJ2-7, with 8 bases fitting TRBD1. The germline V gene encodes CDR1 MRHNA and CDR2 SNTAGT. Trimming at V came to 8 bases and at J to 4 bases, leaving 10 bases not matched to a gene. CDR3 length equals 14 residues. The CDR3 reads CASQTPGQDYEQYF. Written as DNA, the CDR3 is TGTGCCAGCCAGACCCCGGGACAGGATTACGAGCAGTACTTC.

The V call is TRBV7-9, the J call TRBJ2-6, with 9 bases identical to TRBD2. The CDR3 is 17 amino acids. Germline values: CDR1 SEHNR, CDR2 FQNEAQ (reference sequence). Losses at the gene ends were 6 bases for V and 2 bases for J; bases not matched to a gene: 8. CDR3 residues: CASRRSGGLAGANVLTF. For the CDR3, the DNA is TGTGCCAGCAGGCGAAGCGGGGGGCTGGCTGGGGCCAACGTCCTGACTTTC.

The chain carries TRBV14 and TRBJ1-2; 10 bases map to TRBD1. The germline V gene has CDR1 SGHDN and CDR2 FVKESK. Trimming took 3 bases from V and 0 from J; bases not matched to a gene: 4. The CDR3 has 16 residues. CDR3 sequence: CASSQRGTGANYGYTF. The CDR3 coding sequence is TGTGCCAGCAGCCAGAGGGGGACAGGGGCTAACTATGGCTACACCTTC.

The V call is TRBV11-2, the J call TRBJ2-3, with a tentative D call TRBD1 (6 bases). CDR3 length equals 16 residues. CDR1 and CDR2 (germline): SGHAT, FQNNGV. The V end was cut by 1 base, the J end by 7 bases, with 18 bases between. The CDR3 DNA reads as TGTGCCAGCAGCTTAGTGTCGGCGAAGGGGGAATATACGCAGTATTTT. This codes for CASSLVSAKGEYTQYF.

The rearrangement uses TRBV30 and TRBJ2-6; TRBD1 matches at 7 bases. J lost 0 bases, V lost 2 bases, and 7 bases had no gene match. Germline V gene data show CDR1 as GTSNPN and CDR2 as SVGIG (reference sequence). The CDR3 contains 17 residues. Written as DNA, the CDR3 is TGTGCCTGGAGTCTCGGACAGGTTCCCTCTGGGGCCAACGTCCTGACTTTC. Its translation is CAWSLGQVPSGANVLTF. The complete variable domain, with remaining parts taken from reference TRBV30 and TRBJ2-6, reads SQTIHQWPATLVQPVGSPLSLECTVEGTSNPNLYWYRQAAGRGLQLLFYSVGIGQISSEVPQNLSASRPQDRQFILSSKKLLLSDSGFYLCAWSLGQVPSGANVLTFGAGSRLTVL.

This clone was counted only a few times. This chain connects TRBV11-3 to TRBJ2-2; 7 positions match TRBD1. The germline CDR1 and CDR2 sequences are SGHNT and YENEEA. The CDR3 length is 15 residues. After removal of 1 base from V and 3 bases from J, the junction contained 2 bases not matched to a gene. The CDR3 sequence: CASSLGTGDTGELFF. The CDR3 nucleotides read TGTGCCAGCAGCTTAGGAACAGGGGACACCGGGGAGCTGTTTTTT. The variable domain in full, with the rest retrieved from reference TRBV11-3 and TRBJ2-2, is EAGVVQSPRYKIIEKKQPVAFWCNPISGHNTLYWYLQNLGQGPELLIRYENEEAVDDSQLPKDRFSAERLKGVDSTLKIQPAELGDSAVYLCASSLGTGDTGELFFGEGSRLTVL.

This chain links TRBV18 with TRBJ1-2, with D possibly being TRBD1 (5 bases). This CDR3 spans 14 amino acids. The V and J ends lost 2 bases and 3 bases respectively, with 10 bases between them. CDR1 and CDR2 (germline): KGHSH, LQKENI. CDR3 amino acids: CASSPKTTDYGYTF. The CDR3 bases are TGTGCCAGCTCACCAAAAACGACAGACTATGGCTACACCTTC.

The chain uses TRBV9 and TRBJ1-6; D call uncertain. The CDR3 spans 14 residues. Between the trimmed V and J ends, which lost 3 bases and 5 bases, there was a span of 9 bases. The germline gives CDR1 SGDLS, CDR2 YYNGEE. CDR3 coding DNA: TGTGCCAGCAGCGCCGTTTTCGATAATTCACCCCTCCACTTT. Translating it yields CASSAVFDNSPLHF. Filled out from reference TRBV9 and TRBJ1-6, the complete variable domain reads DSGVTQTPKHLITATGQRVTLRCSPRSGDLSVYWYQQSLDQGLQFLIQYYNGEERAKGNILERFSAQQFPDLHSELNLSSLELGDSALYFCASSAVFDNSPLHFGNGTRLTVT.

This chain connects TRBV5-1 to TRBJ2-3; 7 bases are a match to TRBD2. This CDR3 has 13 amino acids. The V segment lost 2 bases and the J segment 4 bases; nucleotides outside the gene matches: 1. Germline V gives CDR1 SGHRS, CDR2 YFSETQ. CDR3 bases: TGCGCCAGCAGCTTAGGACTAGCAGATACGCAGTATTTT. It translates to CASSLGLADTQYF.

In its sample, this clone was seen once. DNA for the CDR3: TGTGCCAGCAGCTTATGGGCGAGGGGACAGGGGACCGACACAGATACGCAGTATTTT. It is translated as CASSLWARGQGTDTDTQYF. The chain combines TRBV11-2 with TRBJ2-3, with 10 nucleotides matching TRBD1. There are 19 residues in the CDR3. Germline-derived CDR1 and CDR2 are SGHAT and FQNNGV. The V segment lost 2 bases and the J segment 2 bases; nucleotides outside the gene matches: 13.

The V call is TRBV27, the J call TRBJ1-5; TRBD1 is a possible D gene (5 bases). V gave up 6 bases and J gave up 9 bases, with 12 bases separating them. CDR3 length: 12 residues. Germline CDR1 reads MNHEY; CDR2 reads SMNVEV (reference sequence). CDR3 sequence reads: CASSAPGLPQHF. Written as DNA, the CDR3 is TGTGCCAGCAGCGCACCAGGGCTGCCCCAGCATTTT.

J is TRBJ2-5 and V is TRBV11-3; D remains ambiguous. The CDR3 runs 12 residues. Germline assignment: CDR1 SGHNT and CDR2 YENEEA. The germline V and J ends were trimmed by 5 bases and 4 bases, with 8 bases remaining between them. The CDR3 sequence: CASSGGGETQYF. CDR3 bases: TGTGCCAGCAGCGGCGGCGGAGAGACCCAGTACTTC.

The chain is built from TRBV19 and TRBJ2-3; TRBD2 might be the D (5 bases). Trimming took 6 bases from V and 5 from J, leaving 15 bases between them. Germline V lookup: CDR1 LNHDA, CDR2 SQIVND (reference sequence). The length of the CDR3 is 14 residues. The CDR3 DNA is TGTGCCAGTAGATTCAGGTCCCGGGGAGATACGCAGTATTTT. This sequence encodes CASRFRSRGDTQYF. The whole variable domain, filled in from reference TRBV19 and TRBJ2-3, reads DGGITQSPKYLFRKEGQNVTLSCEQNLNHDAMYWYRQDPGQGLRLIYYSQIVNDFQKGDIAEGYSVSREKKESFPLTVTSAQKNPTAFYLCASRFRSRGDTQYFGPGTRLTVL.

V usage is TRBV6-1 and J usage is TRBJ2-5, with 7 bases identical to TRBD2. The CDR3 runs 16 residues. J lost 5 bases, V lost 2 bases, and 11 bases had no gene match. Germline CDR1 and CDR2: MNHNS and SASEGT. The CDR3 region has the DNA TGTGCCAGCAGTGAATTTGGGAGGGGCGTTAGGGAGACCCAGTACTTC. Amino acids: CASSEFGRGVRETQYF.

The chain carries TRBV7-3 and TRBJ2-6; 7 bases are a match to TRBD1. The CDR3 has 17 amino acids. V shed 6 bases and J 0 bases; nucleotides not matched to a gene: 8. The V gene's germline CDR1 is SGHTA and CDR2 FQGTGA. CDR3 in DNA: TGTGCCAGCAGTGTACCGGGACAGTTCTCTGGGGCCAACGTCCTGACTTTC. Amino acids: CASSVPGQFSGANVLTF.

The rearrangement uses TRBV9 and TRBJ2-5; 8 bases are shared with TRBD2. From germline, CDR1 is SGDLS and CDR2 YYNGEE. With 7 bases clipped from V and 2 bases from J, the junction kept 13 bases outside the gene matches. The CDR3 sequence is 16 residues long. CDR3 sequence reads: CASRGGLAGGQETQYF. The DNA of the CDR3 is TGTGCCAGCCGCGGGGGACTCGCGGGGGGACAAGAGACCCAGTACTTC.

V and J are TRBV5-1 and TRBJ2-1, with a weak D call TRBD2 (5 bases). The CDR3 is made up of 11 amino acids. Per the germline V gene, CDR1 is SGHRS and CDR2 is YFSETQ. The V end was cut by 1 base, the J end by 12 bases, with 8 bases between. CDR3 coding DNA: TGCGCCAGCAGCTTGAACGGAGGGCAGTTCTTC. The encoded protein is CASSLNGGQFF.

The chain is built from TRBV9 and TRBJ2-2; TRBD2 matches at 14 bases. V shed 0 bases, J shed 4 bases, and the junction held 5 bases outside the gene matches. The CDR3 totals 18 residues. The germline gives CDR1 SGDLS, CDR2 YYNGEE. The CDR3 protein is CASSVGLAGGPITGELFF. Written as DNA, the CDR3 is TGTGCCAGCAGCGTAGGACTAGCGGGGGGGCCGATCACCGGGGAGCTGTTTTTT.

This CDR3 reads CASSSSTSPLNEQFF. CDR3 coding DNA: TGTGCCAGCAGTTCCAGTACCTCACCCCTCAATGAGCAGTTCTTC. The chain has TRBV27 and TRBJ2-1; D remains ambiguous. The CDR3 sequence is 15 residues long. Germline V CDR1 and CDR2: MNHEY, SMNVEV (reference sequence). V was pared by 4 bases and J by 6 bases, with 16 bases between.